This entry features one T cell receptor (beta chain) sequence. Its antigen remains unknown. Libraries were prepared by immunoSEQ multiplex PCR; TCRdb keeps only in-frame clonotypes and omits some of them. The sample holds 80,000 to 100,000 clones, over 85% seen once. Every patient relapsed after autologous stem cell transplantation, and brentuximab vedotin exposure varied. Germline loops: CDR1 MDHEN, CDR2 SYDVKM. V lost 5 bases to trimming and J lost 2 bases; unmatched junction nucleotides: 5. This CDR3 has 16 residues. This entry belongs to a study of PD-1 blockade in classical Hodgkin lymphoma. Broader study findings: The causes of the repertoire differences, possibly disease activity or prior therapy, remain undefined.

Here the sequenced sample was peripheral blood mononuclear cells (PBMCs), taken at baseline. The chain couples TRBV28 to TRBJ2-6; the match to TRBD2 covers 8 bases. This receptor was identified in a human donor with classical Hodgkin lymphoma. In nucleotides, the CDR3 is TGTGCCAGCAGTCACGGGGGGGTTCCTGGGGCCAACGTCCTGACTTTC. This encodes CASSHGGVPGANVLTF.